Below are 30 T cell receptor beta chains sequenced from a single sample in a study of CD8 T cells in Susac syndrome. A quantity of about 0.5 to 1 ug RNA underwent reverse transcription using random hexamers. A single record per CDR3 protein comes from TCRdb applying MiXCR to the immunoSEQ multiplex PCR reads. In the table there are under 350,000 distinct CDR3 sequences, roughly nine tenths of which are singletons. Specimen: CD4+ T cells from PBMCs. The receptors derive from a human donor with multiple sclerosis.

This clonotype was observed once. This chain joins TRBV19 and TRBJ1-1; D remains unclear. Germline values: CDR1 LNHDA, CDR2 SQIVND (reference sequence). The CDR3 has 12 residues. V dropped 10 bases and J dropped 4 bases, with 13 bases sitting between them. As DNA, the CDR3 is TGTGCCACCTCGCCCGGGTTCACTGAAGCTTTCTTT. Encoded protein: CATSPGFTEAFF.

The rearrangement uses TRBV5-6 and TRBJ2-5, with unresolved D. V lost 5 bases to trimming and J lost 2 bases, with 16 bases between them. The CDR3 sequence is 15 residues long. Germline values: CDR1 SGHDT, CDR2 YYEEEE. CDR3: CASSPLDRSQETQYF. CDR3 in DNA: TGTGCCAGCAGTCCTCTGGATCGATCTCAAGAGACCCAGTACTTC.

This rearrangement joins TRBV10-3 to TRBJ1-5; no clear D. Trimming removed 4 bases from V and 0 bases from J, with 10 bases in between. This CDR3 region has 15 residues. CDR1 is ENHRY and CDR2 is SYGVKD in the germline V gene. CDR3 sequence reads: CAISAGLGSNQPQHF. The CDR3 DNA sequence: TGTGCCATCAGTGCAGGATTGGGTAGCAATCAGCCCCAGCATTTT.

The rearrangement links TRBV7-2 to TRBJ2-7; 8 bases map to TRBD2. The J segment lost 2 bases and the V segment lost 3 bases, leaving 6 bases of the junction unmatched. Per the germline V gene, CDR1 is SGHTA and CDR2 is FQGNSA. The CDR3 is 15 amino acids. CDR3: CASSFTDGRAYEQYF. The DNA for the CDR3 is TGTGCCAGCAGCTTTACTGACGGGAGGGCCTACGAGCAGTACTTC.

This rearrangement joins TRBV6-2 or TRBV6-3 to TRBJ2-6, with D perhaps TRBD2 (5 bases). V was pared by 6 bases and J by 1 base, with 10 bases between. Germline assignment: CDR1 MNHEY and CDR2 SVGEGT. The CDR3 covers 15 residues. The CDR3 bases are TGTGCCAGCAGCCCCTGGACTTCTGGGGCCAACGTCCTGACTTTC. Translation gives CASSPWTSGANVLTF.

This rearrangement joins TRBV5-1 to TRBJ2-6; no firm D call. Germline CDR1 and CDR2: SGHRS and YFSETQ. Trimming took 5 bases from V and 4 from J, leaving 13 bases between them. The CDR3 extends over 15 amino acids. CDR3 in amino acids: CASSLTPPGANVLTF. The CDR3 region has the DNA TGCGCCAGCAGTTTAACACCTCCGGGGGCCAACGTCCTGACTTTC. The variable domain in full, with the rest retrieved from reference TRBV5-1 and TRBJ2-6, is KAGVTQTPRYLIKTRGQQVTLSCSPISGHRSVSWYQQTPGQGLQFLFEYFSETQRNKGNFPGRFSGRQFSNSRSEMNVSTLELGDSALYLCASSLTPPGANVLTFGAGSRLTVL.

CDR3 loop: CASSQDRGPQPLHF. As DNA, the CDR3 is TGTGCCAGCAGCCAAGACAGGGGGCCCCAACCCCTCCACTTT. The chain joins TRBV4-2 to TRBJ1-6; TRBD1 matches 8 bases. Germline CDR1 LGHNA, CDR2 YNFKEQ. CDR3 length: 14 residues. J gave up 12 bases and V 0 bases, and 4 bases lay outside the gene matches.

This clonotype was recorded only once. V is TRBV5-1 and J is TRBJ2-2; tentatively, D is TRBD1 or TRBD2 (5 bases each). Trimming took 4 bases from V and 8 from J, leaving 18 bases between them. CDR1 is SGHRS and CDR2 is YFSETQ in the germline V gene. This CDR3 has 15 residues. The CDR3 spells CASSDRDAASGELFF. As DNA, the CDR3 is TGCGCCAGCAGCGACCGGGACGCCGCTTCTGGGGAGCTGTTTTTT.

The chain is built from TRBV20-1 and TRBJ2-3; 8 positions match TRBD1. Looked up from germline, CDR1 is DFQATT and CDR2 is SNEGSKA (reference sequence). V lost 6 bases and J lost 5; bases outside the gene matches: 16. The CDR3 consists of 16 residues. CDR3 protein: CSAKPGLRGQQDTQYF. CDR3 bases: TGCAGTGCGAAACCGGGACTCAGGGGGCAACAAGATACGCAGTATTTT.

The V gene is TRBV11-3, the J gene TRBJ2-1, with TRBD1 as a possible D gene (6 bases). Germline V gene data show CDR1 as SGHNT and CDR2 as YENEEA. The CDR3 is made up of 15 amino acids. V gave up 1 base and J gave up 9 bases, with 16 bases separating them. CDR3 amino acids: CASSLVRTATGEQFF. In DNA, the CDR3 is TGTGCCAGCAGCTTAGTCCGGACAGCCACGGGTGAGCAGTTCTTC.

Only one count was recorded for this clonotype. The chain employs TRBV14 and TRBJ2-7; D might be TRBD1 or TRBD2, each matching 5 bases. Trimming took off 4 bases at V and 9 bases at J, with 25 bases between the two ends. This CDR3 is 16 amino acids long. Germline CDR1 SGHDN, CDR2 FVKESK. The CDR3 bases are TGTGCCAGCAGCCCAGAGGGGTTCCGGCCCCACCGAGGGCAGTACTTC. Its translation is CASSPEGFRPHRGQYF.

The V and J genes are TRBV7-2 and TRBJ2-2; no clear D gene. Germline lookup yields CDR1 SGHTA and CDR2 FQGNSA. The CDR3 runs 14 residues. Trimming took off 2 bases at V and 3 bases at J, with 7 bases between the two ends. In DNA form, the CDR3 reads TGTGCCAGCAGCTTATCTATTCACACCGGGGAGCTGTTTTTT. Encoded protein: CASSLSIHTGELFF.

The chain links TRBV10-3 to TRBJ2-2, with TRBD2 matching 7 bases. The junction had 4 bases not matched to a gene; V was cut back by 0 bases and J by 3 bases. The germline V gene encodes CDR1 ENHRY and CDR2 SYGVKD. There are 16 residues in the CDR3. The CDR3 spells CAISESWGGDTGELFF. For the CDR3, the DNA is TGTGCCATCAGTGAGTCATGGGGGGGAGACACCGGGGAGCTGTTTTTT.

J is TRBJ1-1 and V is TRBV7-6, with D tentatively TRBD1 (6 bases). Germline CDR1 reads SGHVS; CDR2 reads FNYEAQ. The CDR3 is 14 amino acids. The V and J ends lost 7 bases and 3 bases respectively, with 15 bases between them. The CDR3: CASTLKGGDTEAFF. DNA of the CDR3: TGTGCCAGCACCCTTAAGGGGGGGGACACTGAAGCTTTCTTT.

The CDR3 nucleotides read TGTGCCAGCAGTTACGACGGGCGGCCTTTATCCCAGCCCCAGCATTTT. It encodes CASSYDGRPLSQPQHF. This chain joins TRBV6-2 or TRBV6-3 and TRBJ1-5; unclear D gene. CDR1 MNHEY and CDR2 SVGEGT come from the germline V gene. The CDR3 is 16 residues long. Between the trimmed V and J ends, which lost 2 bases and 7 bases, there was a span of 18 bases.

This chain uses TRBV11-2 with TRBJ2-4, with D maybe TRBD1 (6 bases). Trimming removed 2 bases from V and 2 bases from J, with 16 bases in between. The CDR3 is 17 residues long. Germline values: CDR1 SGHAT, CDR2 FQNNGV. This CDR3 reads CASSLPYRVRSKNIQYF. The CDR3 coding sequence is TGTGCCAGCAGCTTACCATACAGGGTTCGTTCCAAAAACATTCAGTACTTC.

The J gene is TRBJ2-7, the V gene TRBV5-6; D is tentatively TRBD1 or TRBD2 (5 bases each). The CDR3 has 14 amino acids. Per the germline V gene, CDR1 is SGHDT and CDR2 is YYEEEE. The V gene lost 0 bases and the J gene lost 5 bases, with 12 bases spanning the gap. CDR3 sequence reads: CASSLAGTANEQYF. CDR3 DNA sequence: TGTGCCAGCAGCTTGGCCGGGACCGCGAACGAGCAGTACTTC.

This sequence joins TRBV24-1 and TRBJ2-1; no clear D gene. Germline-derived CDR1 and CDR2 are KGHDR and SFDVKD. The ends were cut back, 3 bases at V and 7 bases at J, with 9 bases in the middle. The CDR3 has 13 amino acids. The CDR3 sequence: CATSDPRVNEQFF. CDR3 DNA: TGTGCCACCAGTGATCCTAGAGTGAATGAGCAGTTCTTC.

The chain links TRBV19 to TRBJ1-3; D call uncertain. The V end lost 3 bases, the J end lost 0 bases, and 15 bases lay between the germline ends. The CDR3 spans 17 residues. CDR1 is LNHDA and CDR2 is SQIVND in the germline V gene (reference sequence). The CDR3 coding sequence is TGTGCCAGTAGTATCTCTGGCAGTCGTAGCTCTGGAAACACCATATATTTT. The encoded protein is CASSISGSRSSGNTIYF.

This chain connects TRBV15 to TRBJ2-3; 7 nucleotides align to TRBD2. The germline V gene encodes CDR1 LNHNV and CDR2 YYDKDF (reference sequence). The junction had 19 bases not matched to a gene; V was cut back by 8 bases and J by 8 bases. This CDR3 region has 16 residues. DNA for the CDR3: TGTGCCACCGGGCTGTCTGGGACTACCCTTGGGCGTACGCAGTATTTT. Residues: CATGLSGTTLGRTQYF.

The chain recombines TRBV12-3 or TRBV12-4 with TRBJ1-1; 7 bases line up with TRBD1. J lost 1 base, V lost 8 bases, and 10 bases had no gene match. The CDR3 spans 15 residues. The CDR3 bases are TGTGCCAGCCGATGGGACGAGGGGGCGAACACTGAAGCTTTCTTT. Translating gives CASRWDEGANTEAFF.

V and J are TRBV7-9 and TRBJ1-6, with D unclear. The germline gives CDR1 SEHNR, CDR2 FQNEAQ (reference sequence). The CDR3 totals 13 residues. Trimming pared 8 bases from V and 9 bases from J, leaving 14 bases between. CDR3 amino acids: CASQQALGSPLHF. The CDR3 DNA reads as TGTGCCAGCCAGCAGGCCCTGGGTTCACCCCTCCACTTT.

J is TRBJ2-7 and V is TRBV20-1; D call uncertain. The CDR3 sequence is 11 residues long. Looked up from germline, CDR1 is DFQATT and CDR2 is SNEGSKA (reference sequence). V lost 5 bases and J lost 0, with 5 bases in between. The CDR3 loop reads CSARSSYEQYF. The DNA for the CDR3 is TGCAGTGCTCGGAGCTCCTACGAGCAGTACTTC.

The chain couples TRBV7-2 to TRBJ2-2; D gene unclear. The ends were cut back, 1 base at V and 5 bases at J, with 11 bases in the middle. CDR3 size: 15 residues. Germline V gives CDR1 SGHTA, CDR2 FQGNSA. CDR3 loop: CASSLDGRNTGELFF. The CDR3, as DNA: TGTGCCAGCAGCTTAGACGGCAGGAATACCGGGGAGCTGTTTTTT. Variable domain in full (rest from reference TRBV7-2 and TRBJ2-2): GAGVSQSPSNKVTEKGKDVELRCDPISGHTALYWYRQSLGQGLEFLIYFQGNSAPDKSGLPSDRFSAERTGGSVSTLTIQRTQQEDSAVYLCASSLDGRNTGELFFGEGSRLTVL.

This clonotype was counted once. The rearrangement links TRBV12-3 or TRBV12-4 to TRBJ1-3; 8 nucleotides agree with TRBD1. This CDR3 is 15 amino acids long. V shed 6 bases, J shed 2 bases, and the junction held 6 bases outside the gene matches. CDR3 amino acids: CASRVQGATGNTIYF. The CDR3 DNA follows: TGTGCCAGCAGGGTTCAGGGGGCTACTGGAAACACCATATATTTT.

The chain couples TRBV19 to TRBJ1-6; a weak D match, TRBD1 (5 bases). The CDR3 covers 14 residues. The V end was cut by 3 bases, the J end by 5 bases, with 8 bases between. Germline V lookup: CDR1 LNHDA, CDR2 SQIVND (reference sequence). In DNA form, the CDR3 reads TGTGCCAGTAGTATCGGCAGGGATAATTCACCCCTCCACTTT. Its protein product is CASSIGRDNSPLHF.

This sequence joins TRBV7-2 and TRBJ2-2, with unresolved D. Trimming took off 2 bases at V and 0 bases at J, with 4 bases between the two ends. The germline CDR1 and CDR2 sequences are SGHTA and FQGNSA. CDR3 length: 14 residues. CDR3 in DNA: TGTGCCAGCAGCTTAACCGCGAACACCGGGGAGCTGTTTTTT. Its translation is CASSLTANTGELFF.

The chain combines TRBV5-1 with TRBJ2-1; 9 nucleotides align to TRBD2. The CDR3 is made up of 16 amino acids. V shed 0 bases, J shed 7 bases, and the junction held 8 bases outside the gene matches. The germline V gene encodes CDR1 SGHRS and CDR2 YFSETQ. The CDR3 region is CASSLEAGGNGNEQFF. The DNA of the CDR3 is TGCGCCAGCAGCTTGGAAGCGGGAGGCAATGGGAATGAGCAGTTCTTC. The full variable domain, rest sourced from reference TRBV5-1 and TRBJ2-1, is KAGVTQTPRYLIKTRGQQVTLSCSPISGHRSVSWYQQTPGQGLQFLFEYFSETQRNKGNFPGRFSGRQFSNSRSEMNVSTLELGDSALYLCASSLEAGGNGNEQFFGPGTRLTVL.

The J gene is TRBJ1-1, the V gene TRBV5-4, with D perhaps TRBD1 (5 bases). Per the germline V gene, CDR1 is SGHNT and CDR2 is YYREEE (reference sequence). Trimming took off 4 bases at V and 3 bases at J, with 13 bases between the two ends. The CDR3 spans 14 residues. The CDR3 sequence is CASSTPRQHTEAFF. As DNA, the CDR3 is TGTGCCAGCAGCACCCCGCGACAGCACACTGAAGCTTTCTTT.

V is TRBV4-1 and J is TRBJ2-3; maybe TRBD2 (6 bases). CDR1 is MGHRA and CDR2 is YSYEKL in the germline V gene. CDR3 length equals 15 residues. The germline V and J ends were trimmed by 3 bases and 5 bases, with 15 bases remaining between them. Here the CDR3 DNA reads TGCGCCAGCAGCCAGGGGAGGAACGCACAAGATACGCAGTATTTT. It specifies CASSQGRNAQDTQYF.